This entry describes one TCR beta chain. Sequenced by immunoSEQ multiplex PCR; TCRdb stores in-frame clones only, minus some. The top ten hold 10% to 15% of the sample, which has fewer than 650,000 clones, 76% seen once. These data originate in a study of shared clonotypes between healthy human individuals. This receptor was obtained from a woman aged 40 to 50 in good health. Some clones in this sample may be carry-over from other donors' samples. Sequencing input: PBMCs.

The CDR3 here is CASSVIRDNEQFF. CDR3 coding DNA: TGTGCCAGCAGTGTAATCAGGGACAATGAGCAGTTCTTC. The chain has TRBV2 and TRBJ2-1, with a possible D match to TRBD1 (5 bases). Trimming removed 4 bases from V and 5 bases from J, with 9 bases in between. The CDR3 consists of 13 residues. Germline V CDR1 and CDR2: SNHLY, FYNNEI.